The 27 T cell receptor beta chains in this list originate from one sample, sequenced in a study of cytomegalovirus exposure and HLA in healthy donors (dated by TCRdb to the late 2010s). The protocol used for the library was the immunoSEQ multiplex PCR assay. The multiplex PCR relied on a mix of 60 forward primers for TCR Vbeta segments and 13 reverse primers for TCR Jbeta segments. Here the immuneACCESS table is served through TCRdb, limited to in-frame sequences with V and J called. Missing clones are a known gap in these copies; in checked studies unresolved V genes cover under half, and the rest lacks a known reason. The sample includes a few hundred thousand clones, with 75% observed a single time. 1.8% of the sample goes to the ten largest clones. The sequenced sample was PBMCs. The receptors shown here come from a woman aged 25 to 39 in good health and CMV-seronegative.

The chain employs TRBV7-8 and TRBJ2-2; TRBD1 might be the D (6 bases). This CDR3 region has 16 residues. Germline-derived CDR1 and CDR2 are SGHVS and FQNEAQ. Trimming took off 0 bases at V and 2 bases at J, with 10 bases between the two ends. CDR3 in amino acids: CASSLALQGNTGELFF. For the CDR3, the DNA is TGTGCCAGCAGCTTAGCTTTACAGGGTAACACCGGGGAGCTGTTTTTT. Full variable domain (missing parts from reference TRBV7-8 and TRBJ2-2): GAGVSQSPRYKVAKRGQDVALRCDPISGHVSLFWYQQALGQGPEFLTYFQNEAQLDKSGLPSDRFFAERPEGSVSTLKIQRTQQEDSAVYLCASSLALQGNTGELFFGEGSRLTVL.

The rearrangement links TRBV11-2 to TRBJ1-2, with 8 nucleotides matching TRBD1. Germline assignment: CDR1 SGHAT and CDR2 FQNNGV. V shed 7 bases and J 8 bases; nucleotides not matched to a gene: 3. There are 11 residues in the CDR3. CDR3 sequence reads: CASTTGEGYTF. CDR3 in DNA: TGTGCCAGCACGACAGGGGAAGGCTACACCTTC.

The rearrangement links TRBV5-1 to TRBJ1-1; D is unresolved. This CDR3 is 13 amino acids long. V lost 7 bases and J lost 1, with 11 bases in between. Germline assignment: CDR1 SGHRS and CDR2 YFSETQ. The CDR3, as DNA: TGCGCCAGCCGTATCCAGGAGAACACTGAAGCTTTCTTT. Translation gives CASRIQENTEAFF.

Only one count was recorded for this clone. The V and J genes are TRBV6-1 and TRBJ2-5; maybe TRBD2 (5 bases). V was pared by 2 bases and J by 5 bases, with 15 bases between. The germline gives CDR1 MNHNS, CDR2 SASEGT. This CDR3 has 15 amino acids. This CDR3 reads CASSERDRVVETQYF. CDR3 nucleotides: TGTGCCAGCAGTGAACGGGATAGGGTGGTGGAGACCCAGTACTTC.

Only one count was recorded for this clone. This chain connects TRBV18 to TRBJ2-1; 10 bases are a match to TRBD2. Germline V gene sequence: CDR1 KGHSH, CDR2 LQKENI. The CDR3 loop spans 16 amino acids. The J segment lost 4 bases and the V segment lost 0 bases, leaving 3 bases of the junction unmatched. CDR3 sequence (DNA): TGTGCCAGCTCACCACCCAGCGGGGGGGTTTACAATGAGCAGTTCTTC. This codes for CASSPPSGGVYNEQFF.

The genes are TRBV6-5 and TRBJ1-2; TRBD1 might be the D (5 bases). Germline loops: CDR1 MNHEY, CDR2 SVGAGI. Trimming left V 0 bases short and J 7 bases short, with 12 bases between. The CDR3 has 14 amino acids. This CDR3 reads CASSYSRVGGGYTF. Written as DNA, the CDR3 is TGTGCCAGCAGTTACTCCCGGGTGGGGGGTGGCTACACCTTC.

This sequence joins TRBV6-5 and TRBJ2-7, with 7 bases fitting TRBD2. Germline CDR1 reads MNHEY; CDR2 reads SVGAGI. The CDR3 is 15 residues long. Trimming cost V 4 bases and J 3 bases; bases outside gene matches: 9. CDR3 sequence: CASSSLGLGHYEQYF. As DNA, the CDR3 is TGTGCCAGCAGTTCACTCGGACTAGGACACTACGAGCAGTACTTC.

The V gene is TRBV19, the J gene TRBJ1-1, with TRBD1 matching 10 bases. The CDR3 extends over 16 amino acids. Germline CDR1 LNHDA, CDR2 SQIVND (reference sequence). V was pared by 5 bases and J by 4 bases, with 10 bases of the junction left unmatched. For the CDR3, the DNA is TGTGCCAGTAGTCTAGGGCCGGGACAGGGGTCCACTGAAGCTTTCTTT. As protein: CASSLGPGQGSTEAFF.

This sequence joins TRBV9 and TRBJ2-1; 7 bases match TRBD2. Losses at the gene ends were 3 bases for V and 9 bases for J; bases not matched to a gene: 12. Per the germline V gene, CDR1 is SGDLS and CDR2 is YYNGEE. This CDR3 spans 15 amino acids. This CDR3 is CASSAVGTGGGEQFF. The DNA for the CDR3 is TGTGCCAGCAGCGCGGTAGGGACTGGCGGGGGTGAGCAGTTCTTC.

CDR3 bases: TGCGCCAGCACCCTAGCGGGAGCCTACAATGAGCAGTTCTTC. Translation gives CASTLAGAYNEQFF. This sequence joins TRBV5-1 and TRBJ2-1; 10 nucleotides align to TRBD2. The J segment lost 2 bases and the V segment lost 6 bases, leaving 2 bases of the junction unmatched. Germline-derived CDR1 and CDR2 are SGHRS and YFSETQ. The CDR3 totals 14 residues.

Only a few counts were recorded for this clone. The V and J genes are TRBV5-4 and TRBJ2-3, with TRBD2 as a possible D gene (6 bases). This CDR3 has 14 amino acids. Germline loops: CDR1 SGHNT, CDR2 YYREEE (reference sequence). V lost 2 bases, J lost 4 bases, and 11 bases lay in between. Written as DNA, the CDR3 is TGTGCCAGCAGCTTCCTAGCGTGGGCAGATACGCAGTATTTT. The encoded protein is CASSFLAWADTQYF.

The chain combines TRBV27 with TRBJ2-5; D possibly corresponds to TRBD1 (5 bases). The CDR3 runs to 14 residues. CDR1 is MNHEY, CDR2 SMNVEV, per germline (reference sequence). V dropped 3 bases and J dropped 4 bases, with 12 bases sitting between them. CDR3 nucleotides: TGTGCCAGCAGTTTTCAGGGTTGGGGAGAGACCCAGTACTTC. Translating gives CASSFQGWGETQYF.

The chain uses TRBV14 and TRBJ2-1; perhaps TRBD2 as D (6 bases). Trimming took off 6 bases at V and 6 bases at J, with 18 bases between the two ends. Germline V gene lookup returns CDR1 SGHDN and CDR2 FVKESK. The CDR3 is 15 amino acids. The CDR3 coding sequence is TGTGCCAGCAGTCGAACCGGGACTTACATCAATGAGCAGTTCTTC. Protein sequence: CASSRTGTYINEQFF.

This clone was detected only a few times. This rearrangement joins TRBV6-1 to TRBJ1-1, with a possible D match to TRBD1 (5 bases). This CDR3 contains 14 residues. With 0 bases removed from V and 4 bases from J, the gap between germline ends came to 9 bases. Germline assignment: CDR1 MNHNS and CDR2 SASEGT. The CDR3 DNA reads as TGTGCCAGCAGTGAAGCGGGGGGGAGCACTGAAGCTTTCTTT. It encodes CASSEAGGSTEAFF.

The chain recombines TRBV5-1 with TRBJ1-5; weak D call: TRBD1 (6 bases). This CDR3 is 15 amino acids long. V gave up 7 bases and J gave up 3 bases, with 17 bases separating them. Germline-derived CDR1 and CDR2 are SGHRS and YFSETQ. The CDR3 protein is CASRLLSGDNQPQHF. The CDR3 DNA is TGCGCCAGCCGATTGCTGTCAGGGGACAATCAGCCCCAGCATTTT.

Only a few counts were recorded for this clone. This sample includes further DNA sequences coding for the same CDR3. V and J are TRBV6-5 and TRBJ1-1, with D possibly matching TRBD1 (5 bases). There are 13 residues in the CDR3. V shed 0 bases and J shed 5 bases, with 7 bases lying between them. Germline V gene sequence: CDR1 MNHEY, CDR2 SVGAGI. The CDR3 DNA is TGTGCCAGCAGTTACTCGGGGGGTACTGAAGCTTTCTTT. Residues: CASSYSGGTEAFF.

The chain's CDR3 is CSVALRGSTDTQYF. DNA for the CDR3: TGCAGCGTTGCTTTGCGGGGAAGCACAGATACGCAGTATTTT. V and J are TRBV29-1 and TRBJ2-3; D is possibly TRBD2 (6 bases). The CDR3 has 14 amino acids. Trimming removed 4 bases from V and 0 bases from J, with 11 bases in between. Germline V gene sequence: CDR1 SQVTM, CDR2 ANQGSEA.

The chain uses TRBV7-8 and TRBJ1-5, with 8 bases fitting TRBD1. CDR1 and CDR2 from the germline V gene are SGHVS and FQNEAQ. The CDR3 sequence is 14 residues long. V gave up 5 bases and J gave up 4 bases; unmatched junction bases: 4. The CDR3 loop is CASSPGGENQPQHF. For the CDR3, the DNA is TGTGCCAGCAGCCCAGGGGGCGAGAATCAGCCCCAGCATTTT.

There are a few counts of this clone. V usage is TRBV7-9 and J usage is TRBJ1-2, with a tentative D call TRBD1 (5 bases). Looked up from germline, CDR1 is SEHNR and CDR2 is FQNEAQ (reference sequence). The ends were cut back, 4 bases at V and 5 bases at J, with 8 bases in the middle. This CDR3 comprises 12 residues. As DNA, the CDR3 is TGTGCCAGCAGCTCTGACAGATATGGCTACACCTTC. Translation gives CASSSDRYGYTF.

The chain joins TRBV4-1 to TRBJ2-1, with TRBD2 matching 13 bases. The germline gives CDR1 MGHRA, CDR2 YSYEKL. The length of the CDR3 is 21 residues. Germline trimming cut 3 bases from V and 8 bases from J; bases unmatched to any gene: 22. Here the CDR3 reads CASSHLGRGTSGVGGWDEQFF. In DNA form, the CDR3 reads TGCGCCAGCAGCCACCTAGGCAGGGGGACTAGCGGGGTTGGGGGTTGGGATGAGCAGTTCTTC.

The gene calls are TRBV7-6 and TRBJ1-1, with a possible D match to TRBD1 (6 bases). This CDR3 spans 13 amino acids. Germline assignment: CDR1 SGHVS and CDR2 FNYEAQ. V shed 5 bases and J shed 4 bases, with 11 bases lying between them. The CDR3 nucleotides are TGTGCCAGCAGCCCACAGGGTAGCACTGAAGCTTTCTTT. Translation: CASSPQGSTEAFF.

The chain uses TRBV5-6 and TRBJ2-1, with no clear D. V dropped 1 base and J dropped 5 bases, with 13 bases sitting between them. Germline values: CDR1 SGHDT, CDR2 YYEEEE. This CDR3 comprises 15 residues. This CDR3 is CASSLRTAVNNEQFF. The CDR3 DNA reads TGTGCCAGCAGCTTGAGAACCGCAGTAAACAATGAGCAGTTCTTC.

The chain is built from TRBV18 and TRBJ1-2, with 9 bases fitting TRBD1. The V gene end was trimmed by 4 bases and the J gene end by 4 bases; junction bases not matched to a gene: 1. This CDR3 contains 13 residues. Germline V lookup: CDR1 KGHSH, CDR2 LQKENI. CDR3 in amino acids: CASSRGQGYGYTF. The CDR3 DNA is TGTGCCAGCTCACGGGGACAGGGCTATGGCTACACCTTC.

The rearrangement uses TRBV4-1 and TRBJ1-1; D is ambiguous. The CDR3 length is 13 residues. The V end lost 1 base, the J end lost 7 bases, and 10 bases lay between the germline ends. Germline V gene lookup returns CDR1 MGHRA and CDR2 YSYEKL. The CDR3 DNA is TGCGCCAGCAGCCAAGGCCGAGTGATTGAAGCTTTCTTT. It translates to CASSQGRVIEAFF.

V is TRBV7-6 and J is TRBJ2-5, with D uncertain. Per the germline V gene, CDR1 is SGHVS and CDR2 is FNYEAQ. This CDR3 spans 13 amino acids. V dropped 4 bases and J dropped 0 bases, with 6 bases sitting between them. The CDR3 is CASSSRDQETQYF. CDR3 DNA sequence: TGTGCCAGCAGCTCCCGGGACCAAGAGACCCAGTACTTC.

The rearrangement joins TRBV25-1 to TRBJ2-7, with TRBD1 matching over 7 bases. In germline, CDR1 is MGHDK, CDR2 SYGVNS. V shed 6 bases, J shed 5 bases, and the junction held 13 bases outside the gene matches. This CDR3 spans 15 amino acids. The chain's CDR3 is CASSGRLTGVNEQYF. In DNA, the CDR3 is TGTGCCAGCAGCGGCCGATTAACAGGGGTTAACGAGCAGTACTTC.

Comment on this clone: The junction departs from the called germline gene at one end, perhaps through a read error. The rearrangement uses TRBV30 and TRBJ1-3; tentatively, D is TRBD1 (5 bases). CDR1 is GTSNPN, CDR2 SVGIG, per germline (reference sequence). This CDR3 has 13 residues. CDR3 sequence: CDWGRNSGSTIYF. The CDR3 nucleotides read TGTGACTGGGGGAGAAACTCTGGAAGCACCATATATTTT.